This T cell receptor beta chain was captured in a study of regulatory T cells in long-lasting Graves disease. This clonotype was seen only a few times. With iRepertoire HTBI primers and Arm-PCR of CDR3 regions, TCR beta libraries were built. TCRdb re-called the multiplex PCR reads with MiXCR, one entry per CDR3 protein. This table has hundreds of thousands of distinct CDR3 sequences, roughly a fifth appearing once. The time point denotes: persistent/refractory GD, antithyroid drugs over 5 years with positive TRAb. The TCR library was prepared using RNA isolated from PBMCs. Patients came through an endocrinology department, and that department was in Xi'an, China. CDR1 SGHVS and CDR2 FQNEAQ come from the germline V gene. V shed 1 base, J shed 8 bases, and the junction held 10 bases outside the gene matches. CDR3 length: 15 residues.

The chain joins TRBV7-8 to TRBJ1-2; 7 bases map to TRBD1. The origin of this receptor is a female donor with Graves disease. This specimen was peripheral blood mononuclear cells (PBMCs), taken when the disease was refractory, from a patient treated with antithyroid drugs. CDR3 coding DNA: TGTGCCAGCAGCTTAGTGGCAGGGGGTACTTTGGGCTACACCTTC. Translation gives CASSLVAGGTLGYTF.